The 13 T cell receptor beta chains given below trace back to one sample, sequenced in a study of cytomegalovirus exposure and HLA in healthy donors. The PCR was carried out with 60 Vbeta primers and 13 Jbeta primers. Clones were sequenced by immunoSEQ multiplex PCR, and TCRdb holds only the in-frame ones, with some missing. The sample carries approximately 150,000 clones, approximately 88% recorded once. Source material: PBMCs. Receptors were obtained from a woman between 25 and 40 years old in good health and CMV-seronegative.

This chain uses TRBV5-1 with TRBJ1-2; TRBD1 matches 9 bases. The CDR3 length is 17 residues. V was clipped by 3 bases and J by 8 bases; unmatched bases: 17. Germline values: CDR1 SGHRS, CDR2 YFSETQ. The CDR3 reads CASSSNPTGGLQWGYTF. The CDR3 DNA sequence: TGCGCCAGCAGCTCGAACCCGACAGGGGGTCTCCAGTGGGGCTACACCTTC.

CDR3 residues: CASSERGGLAREQFF. The CDR3 nucleotides read TGTGCCAGCAGTGAAAGGGGGGGACTAGCTAGGGAGCAGTTCTTC. The chain combines TRBV2 with TRBJ2-1; 9 nucleotides align to TRBD2. CDR1 is SNHLY, CDR2 FYNNEI, per germline. CDR3 size: 15 residues. With 2 bases clipped from V and 10 bases from J, the junction kept 9 bases outside the gene matches.

This sequence joins TRBV9 and TRBJ2-5; D is perhaps TRBD2 (7 bases). Judging by the DNA end, TRBJ2-7 fits better; the J call may be wrong. This CDR3 comprises 13 residues. The germline V gene encodes CDR1 SGDLS and CDR2 YYNGEE. The chain's CDR3 is CASSPGEGYEQYF. Written as DNA, the CDR3 is TGTGCCAGCAGCCCAGGGGAGGGCTACGAGCAGTACTTC.

The gene calls are TRBV5-1 and TRBJ1-1, with 7 bases identical to TRBD1. The CDR3 totals 15 residues. Germline V gene sequence: CDR1 SGHRS, CDR2 YFSETQ. V was pared by 1 base and J by 4 bases, with 7 bases of the junction left unmatched. CDR3 nucleotide sequence: TGCGCCAGCAGCTTGTTTACAGGGGAAGGCACTGAAGCTTTCTTT. It specifies CASSLFTGEGTEAFF. The complete variable domain, with remaining parts taken from reference TRBV5-1 and TRBJ1-1, reads KAGVTQTPRYLIKTRGQQVTLSCSPISGHRSVSWYQQTPGQGLQFLFEYFSETQRNKGNFPGRFSGRQFSNSRSEMNVSTLELGDSALYLCASSLFTGEGTEAFFGQGTRLTVV.

The chain has TRBV7-2 and TRBJ2-4; D is unclear. The V and J ends lost 3 bases and 3 bases respectively, with 15 bases between them. The CDR3 has 16 residues. CDR1 is SGHTA and CDR2 is FQGNSA in the germline V gene. The CDR3 DNA reads as TGTGCCAGCAGCTTGATGGCGGTGGGTGTCAAAAACATTCAGTACTTC. This encodes CASSLMAVGVKNIQYF.

This chain links TRBV29-1 with TRBJ1-1; D may be TRBD1 (6 bases). Germline V gene sequence: CDR1 SQVTM, CDR2 ANQGSEA. Trimming cost V 7 bases and J 7 bases, with 22 bases left between them. The CDR3 has 14 amino acids. The CDR3 DNA reads as TGCAGCGCCCGGGGGGCAGGGAACTCGGTTGAAGCTTTCTTT. Translated: CSARGAGNSVEAFF. The full variable domain, with the rest looked up from reference TRBV29-1 and TRBJ1-1, is SAVISQKPSRDICQRGTSLTIQCQVDSQVTMMFWYRQQPGQSLTLIATANQGSEATYESGFVIDKFPISRPNLTFSTLTVSNMSPEDSSIYLCSARGAGNSVEAFFGQGTRLTVV.

The rearrangement uses TRBV2 and TRBJ2-3, with a tentative D call TRBD1 (6 bases). The germline V and J ends were trimmed by 7 bases and 4 bases, with 9 bases remaining between them. The germline V gene encodes CDR1 SNHLY and CDR2 FYNNEI. The CDR3 is made up of 12 amino acids. The DNA for the CDR3 is TGTGCCAGCAAAGGGGGTGCAGATACGCAGTATTTT. Amino acid sequence: CASKGGADTQYF.

This chain links TRBV6-5 with TRBJ1-3; unclear D gene. The CDR3 is 15 amino acids. Trimming took off 6 bases at V and 3 bases at J, with 15 bases between the two ends. Per the germline V gene, CDR1 is MNHEY and CDR2 is SVGAGI. The CDR3 protein is CASSRPGGGGNTIYF. The CDR3 DNA reads TGTGCCAGCAGCCGTCCAGGAGGCGGTGGAAACACCATATATTTT.

This chain uses TRBV6-5 with TRBJ1-2; 9 nucleotides align to TRBD1. Germline lookup yields CDR1 MNHEY and CDR2 SVGAGI. This CDR3 has 15 amino acids. V dropped 2 bases and J dropped 4; count of bases not matched to a gene: 5. The CDR3 sequence is CASSYRTGVGYGYTF. CDR3 nucleotides: TGTGCCAGCAGTTACCGGACAGGGGTAGGCTATGGCTACACCTTC.

CDR3 coding DNA: TGTGCCAGCTCACCACCGTGGGCGGACTACTCATTGAACACCGGGGAGCTGTTTTTT. It yields the protein CASSPPWADYSLNTGELFF. The chain uses TRBV18 and TRBJ2-2; D might be TRBD2 (6 bases). V lost 0 bases, J lost 1 base, and 18 bases lay in between. Germline V lookup: CDR1 KGHSH, CDR2 LQKENI. This CDR3 comprises 19 residues.

The chain links TRBV6-4 to TRBJ1-2; 7 nucleotides match TRBD1. Trimming at V came to 8 bases and at J to 1 base, leaving 10 bases not matched to a gene. The germline gives CDR1 MRHNA, CDR2 SNTAGT. This CDR3 has 15 residues. The CDR3 sequence is CASSSGGQNNYGYTF. The CDR3 bases are TGTGCCAGCTCCTCAGGGGGACAGAATAACTATGGCTACACCTTC.

A few counts support this clone. The rearrangement joins TRBV5-1 to TRBJ1-2; D gene unclear. CDR1 is SGHRS, CDR2 YFSETQ, per germline. The CDR3 has 13 residues. The V end was cut by 1 base, the J end by 3 bases, with 7 bases between. The CDR3 loop is CASSLMADYGYTF. The CDR3 nucleotides are TGCGCCAGCAGCTTGATGGCAGACTATGGCTACACCTTC.

The chain carries TRBV7-9 and TRBJ1-1; 7 nucleotides agree with TRBD1. Germline V CDR1 and CDR2: SEHNR, FQNEAQ (reference sequence). With V trimmed by 4 bases and J by 4 bases, 6 bases remained unmatched. The CDR3 has 14 amino acids. The CDR3 sequence is CASSSPTGSTEAFF. CDR3 sequence (DNA): TGTGCCAGCAGCTCCCCGACAGGGAGCACTGAAGCTTTCTTT. Together with reference TRBV7-9 and TRBJ1-1, the CDR3 gives the full variable domain: DTGVSQNPRHKITKRGQNVTFRCDPISEHNRLYWYRQTLGQGPEFLTYFQNEAQLEKSRLLSDRFSAERPKGSFSTLEIQRTEQGDSAMYLCASSSPTGSTEAFFGQGTRLTVV.